The clone carrying this TCR beta chain was counted only a few times. What it binds is not known. The data belong to a study of T-cell memory formation after mild COVID-19. On the study more broadly: Across donors, TCR clusters were largely donor specific. Overall study findings and caveats: Pre-infection memory already had some responding clones, implying cross-reactive memory joined.

Amplification by 5'RACE using constant-segment primers produced TCR alpha and TCR beta cDNA libraries that carried sample barcodes and UMIs. TCRdb recomputed calls from the 5' RACE reads with MiXCR, one row per CDR3 protein. The sample carries about 350,000 distinct CDR3 sequences, roughly 13% recorded once. Germline V lookup: CDR1 SGHRS, CDR2 YFSETQ. V lost 3 bases and J 7 bases, leaving 16 bases between the germline ends. The CDR3 has 15 amino acids. The rearrangement uses TRBV5-1 and TRBJ1-4, with D perhaps TRBD1 (6 bases). The receptor was derived from a man between 18 and 29 years old who had mild COVID-19 (a few samples of this study predate the infection). Cell type and time point are not known. Sequencing was performed on PBMCs or a T cell subset sorted from them (not recorded which). This chain's CDR3 is CASSSQGTRGEKLFF. In DNA form, the CDR3 reads TGCGCCAGCAGCTCACAGGGAACCCGAGGTGAAAAACTGTTTTTT.